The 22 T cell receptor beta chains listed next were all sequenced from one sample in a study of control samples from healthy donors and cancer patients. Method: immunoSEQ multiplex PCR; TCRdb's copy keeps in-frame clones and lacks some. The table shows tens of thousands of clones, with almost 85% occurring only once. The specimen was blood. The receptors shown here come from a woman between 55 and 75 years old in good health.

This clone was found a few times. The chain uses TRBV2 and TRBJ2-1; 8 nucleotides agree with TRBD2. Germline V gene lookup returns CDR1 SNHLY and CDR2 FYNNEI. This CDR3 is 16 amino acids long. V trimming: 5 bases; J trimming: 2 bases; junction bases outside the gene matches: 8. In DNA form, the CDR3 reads TGTGCCAGCAGTCGGGAGGCGGGAGGAGCCTACAATGAGCAGTTCTTC. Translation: CASSREAGGAYNEQFF.

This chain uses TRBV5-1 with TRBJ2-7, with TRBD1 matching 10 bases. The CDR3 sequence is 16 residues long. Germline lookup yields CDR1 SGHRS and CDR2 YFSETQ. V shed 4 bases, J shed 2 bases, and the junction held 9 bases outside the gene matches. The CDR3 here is CASSPLPGQGTYEQYF. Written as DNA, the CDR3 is TGCGCCAGCAGCCCCCTTCCGGGACAGGGGACCTACGAGCAGTACTTC.

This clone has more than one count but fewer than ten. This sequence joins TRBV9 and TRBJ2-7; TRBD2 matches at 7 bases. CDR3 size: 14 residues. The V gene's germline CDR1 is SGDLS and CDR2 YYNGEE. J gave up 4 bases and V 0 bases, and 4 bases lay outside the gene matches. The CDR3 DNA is TGTGCCAGCAGCGTAGGGGAGGGGCGGTACGAGCAGTACTTC. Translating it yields CASSVGEGRYEQYF.

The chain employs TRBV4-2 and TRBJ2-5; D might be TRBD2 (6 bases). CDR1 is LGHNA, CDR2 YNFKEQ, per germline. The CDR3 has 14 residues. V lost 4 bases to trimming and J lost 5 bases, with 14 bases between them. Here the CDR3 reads CASSPSASGETQYF. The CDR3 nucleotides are TGTGCCAGCAGCCCGAGCGCGAGCGGGGAGACCCAGTACTTC.

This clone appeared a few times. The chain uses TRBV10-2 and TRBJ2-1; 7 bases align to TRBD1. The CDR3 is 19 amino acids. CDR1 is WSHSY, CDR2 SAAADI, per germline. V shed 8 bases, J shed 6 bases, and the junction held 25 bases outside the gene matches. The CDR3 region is CASARKEWRLGQAPNEQFF. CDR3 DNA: TGCGCCAGCGCCCGAAAAGAATGGCGGCTCGGACAGGCCCCCAATGAGCAGTTCTTC.

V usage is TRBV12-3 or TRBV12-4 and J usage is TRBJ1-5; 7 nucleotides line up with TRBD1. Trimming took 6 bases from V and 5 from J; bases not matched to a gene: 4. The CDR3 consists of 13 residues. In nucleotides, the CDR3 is TGTGCCAGCAGACAGGGGCTGTATCAGCCCCAGCATTTT. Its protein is CASRQGLYQPQHF.

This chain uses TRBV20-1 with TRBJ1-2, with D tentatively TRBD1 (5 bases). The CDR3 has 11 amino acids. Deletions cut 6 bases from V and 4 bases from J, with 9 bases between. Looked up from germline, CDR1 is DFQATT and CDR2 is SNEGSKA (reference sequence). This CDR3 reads CSAAGPYGYTF. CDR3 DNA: TGCAGTGCCGCAGGGCCCTATGGCTACACCTTC.

CDR3 amino acids: CASSPPDLGERYGYTF. The CDR3 DNA is TGTGCCAGCAGTCCTCCCGACCTGGGGGAGCGCTATGGCTACACCTTC. The chain has TRBV28 and TRBJ1-2; possible D gene TRBD1, 5 bases. Germline V gives CDR1 MDHEN, CDR2 SYDVKM. The CDR3 runs 16 residues. V lost 5 bases to trimming and J lost 4 bases, with 20 bases between them.

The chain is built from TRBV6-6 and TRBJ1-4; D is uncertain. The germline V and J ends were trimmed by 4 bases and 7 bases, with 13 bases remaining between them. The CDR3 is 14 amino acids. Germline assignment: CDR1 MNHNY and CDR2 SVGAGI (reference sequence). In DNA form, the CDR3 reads TGTGCCAGCAGTTTTCGCAGCGTTGGTGAAAAACTGTTTTTT. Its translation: CASSFRSVGEKLFF.

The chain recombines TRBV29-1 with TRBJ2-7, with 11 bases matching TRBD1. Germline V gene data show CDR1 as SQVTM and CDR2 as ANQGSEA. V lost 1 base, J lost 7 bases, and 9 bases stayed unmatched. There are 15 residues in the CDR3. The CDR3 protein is CSVEGDRGLDNEQYF. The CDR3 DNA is TGCAGCGTTGAAGGGGACAGGGGGTTAGATAATGAGCAGTACTTC.

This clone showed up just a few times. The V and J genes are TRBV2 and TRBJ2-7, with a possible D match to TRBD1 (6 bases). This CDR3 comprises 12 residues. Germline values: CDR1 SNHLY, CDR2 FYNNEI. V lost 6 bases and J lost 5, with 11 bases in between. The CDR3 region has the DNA TGTGCCAGCAGAGTCGAGGGGGACGAGCAGTACTTC. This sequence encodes CASRVEGDEQYF.

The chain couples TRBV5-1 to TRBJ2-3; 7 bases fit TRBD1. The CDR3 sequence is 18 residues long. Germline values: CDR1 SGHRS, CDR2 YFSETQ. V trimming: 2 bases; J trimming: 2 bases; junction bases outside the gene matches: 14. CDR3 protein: CASSFPGTAIELTDTQYF. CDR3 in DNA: TGCGCCAGCAGCTTCCCCGGGACAGCGATCGAACTCACAGATACGCAGTATTTT.

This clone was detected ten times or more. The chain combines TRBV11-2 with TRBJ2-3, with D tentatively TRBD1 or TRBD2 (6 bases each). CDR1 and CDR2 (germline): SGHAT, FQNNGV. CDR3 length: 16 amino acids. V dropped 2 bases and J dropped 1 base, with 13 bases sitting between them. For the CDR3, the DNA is TGTGCCAGCAGCTTATCACAGGGCGGGGGCACAGATACGCAGTATTTT. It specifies CASSLSQGGGTDTQYF.

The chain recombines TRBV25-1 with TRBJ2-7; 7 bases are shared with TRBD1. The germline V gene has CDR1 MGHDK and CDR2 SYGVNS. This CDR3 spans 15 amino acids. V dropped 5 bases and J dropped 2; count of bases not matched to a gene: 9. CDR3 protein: CASSSSSGQTYEQYF. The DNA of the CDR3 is TGTGCCAGCAGTTCATCCTCGGGACAGACCTACGAGCAGTACTTC.

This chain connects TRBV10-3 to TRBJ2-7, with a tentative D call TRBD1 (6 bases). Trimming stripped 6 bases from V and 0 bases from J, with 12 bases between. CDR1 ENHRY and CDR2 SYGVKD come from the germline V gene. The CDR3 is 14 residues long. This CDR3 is CAIRLTGSSYEQYF. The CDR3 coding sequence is TGTGCCATCAGATTAACAGGGAGCTCCTACGAGCAGTACTTC.

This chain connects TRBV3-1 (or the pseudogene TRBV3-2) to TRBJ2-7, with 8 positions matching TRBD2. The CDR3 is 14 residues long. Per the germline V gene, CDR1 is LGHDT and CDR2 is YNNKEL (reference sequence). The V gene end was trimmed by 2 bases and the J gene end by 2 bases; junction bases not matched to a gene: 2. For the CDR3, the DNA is TGTGCCAGCAGCCAACTAGCGGGTCCCTACGAGCAGTACTTC. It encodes CASSQLAGPYEQYF.

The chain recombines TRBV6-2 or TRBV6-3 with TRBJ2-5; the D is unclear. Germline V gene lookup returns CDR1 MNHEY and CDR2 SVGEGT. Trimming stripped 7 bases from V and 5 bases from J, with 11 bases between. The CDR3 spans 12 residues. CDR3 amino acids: CASTPGPETQYF. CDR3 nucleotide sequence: TGTGCCAGCACCCCCGGGCCGGAGACCCAGTACTTC.

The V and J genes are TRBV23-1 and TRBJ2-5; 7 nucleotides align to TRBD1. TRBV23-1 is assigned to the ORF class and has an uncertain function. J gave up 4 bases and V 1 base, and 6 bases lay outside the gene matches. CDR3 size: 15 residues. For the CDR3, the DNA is TGCGCCAGCAGTCAATACAGGGGTAAGAGAGAGACCCAGTACTTC. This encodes CASSQYRGKRETQYF.

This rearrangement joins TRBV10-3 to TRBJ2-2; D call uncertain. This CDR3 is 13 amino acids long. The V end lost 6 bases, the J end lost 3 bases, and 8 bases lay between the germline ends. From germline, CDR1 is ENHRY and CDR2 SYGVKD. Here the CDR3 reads CAIRSPDTGELFF. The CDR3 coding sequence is TGTGCCATCAGGAGTCCAGACACCGGGGAGCTGTTTTTT.

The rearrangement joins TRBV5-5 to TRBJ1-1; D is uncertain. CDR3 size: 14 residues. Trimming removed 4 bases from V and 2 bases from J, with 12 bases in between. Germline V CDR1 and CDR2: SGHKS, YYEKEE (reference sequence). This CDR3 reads CASSTRGANTEAFF. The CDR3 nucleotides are TGTGCCAGCAGCACTCGGGGAGCCAACACTGAAGCTTTCTTT.

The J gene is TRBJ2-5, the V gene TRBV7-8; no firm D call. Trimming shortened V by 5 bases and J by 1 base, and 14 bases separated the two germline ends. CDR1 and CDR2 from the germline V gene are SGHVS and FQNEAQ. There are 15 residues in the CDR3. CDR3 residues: CASSRKGRVQETQYF. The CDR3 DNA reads TGTGCCAGCAGCAGGAAGGGCAGAGTCCAAGAGACCCAGTACTTC.

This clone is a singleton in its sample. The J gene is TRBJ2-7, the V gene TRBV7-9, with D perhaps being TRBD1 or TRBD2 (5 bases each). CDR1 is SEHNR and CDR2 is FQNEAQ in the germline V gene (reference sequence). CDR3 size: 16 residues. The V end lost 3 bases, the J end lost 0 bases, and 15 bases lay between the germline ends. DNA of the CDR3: TGTGCCAGCAGCTTCCCCATAGGGGAGTACTCCTACGAGCAGTACTTC. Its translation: CASSFPIGEYSYEQYF.